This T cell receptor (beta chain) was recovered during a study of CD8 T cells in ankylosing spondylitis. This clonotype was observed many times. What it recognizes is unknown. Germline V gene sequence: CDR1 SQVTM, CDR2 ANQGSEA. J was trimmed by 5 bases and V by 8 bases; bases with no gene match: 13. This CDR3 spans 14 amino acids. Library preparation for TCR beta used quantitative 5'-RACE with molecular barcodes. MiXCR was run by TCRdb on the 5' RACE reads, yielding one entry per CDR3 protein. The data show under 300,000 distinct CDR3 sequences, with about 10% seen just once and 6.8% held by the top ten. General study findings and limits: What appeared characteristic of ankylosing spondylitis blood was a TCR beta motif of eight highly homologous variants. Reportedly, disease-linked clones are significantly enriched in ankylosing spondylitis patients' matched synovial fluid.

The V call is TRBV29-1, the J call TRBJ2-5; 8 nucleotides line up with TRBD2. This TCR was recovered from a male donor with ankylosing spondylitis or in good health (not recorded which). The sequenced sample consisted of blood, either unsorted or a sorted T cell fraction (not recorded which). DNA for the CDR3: TGCAGCTCCCTAGGGGCGGGAGGTGTCGAGACCCAGTACTTC. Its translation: CSSLGAGGVETQYF.